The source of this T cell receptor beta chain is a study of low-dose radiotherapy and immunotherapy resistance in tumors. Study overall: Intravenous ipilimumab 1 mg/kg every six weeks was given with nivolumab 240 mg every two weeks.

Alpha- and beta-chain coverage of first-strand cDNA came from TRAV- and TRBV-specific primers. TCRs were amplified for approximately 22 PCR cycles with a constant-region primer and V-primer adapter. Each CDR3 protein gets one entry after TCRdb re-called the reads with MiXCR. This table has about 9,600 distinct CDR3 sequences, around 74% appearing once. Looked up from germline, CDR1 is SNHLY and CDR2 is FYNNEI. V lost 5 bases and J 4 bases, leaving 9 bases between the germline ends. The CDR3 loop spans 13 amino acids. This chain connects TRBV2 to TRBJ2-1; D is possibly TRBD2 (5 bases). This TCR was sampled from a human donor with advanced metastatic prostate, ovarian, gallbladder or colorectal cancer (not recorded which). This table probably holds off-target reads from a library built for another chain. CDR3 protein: CASSQLEYNEQFF. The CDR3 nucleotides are TGTGCCAGCAGTCAACTAGAGTACAATGAGCAGTTCTTC.